This is a list of T cell receptor beta chains from one sample in a study of neurological immune-mediated disorders. MiXCR, applied by TCRdb to the 5' RACE reads, yields one record per CDR3 protein. Altogether around 28,000 distinct CDR3 sequences are present, about 2.5% being singletons, with the ten largest covering about 2.5%. The material sequenced was PBMCs. The receptor set was obtained from a woman between 45 and 65 years old with multiple sclerosis. Both conserved end residues are part of each CDR3. D genes are given only for firm matches. Not all rows give a size; the values are once, few, many and, for expanded clones, a class.

J gene | V gene | clone size | D gene | CDR3 DNA | CDR3 protein
TRBJ2-3 | TRBV6-5 | many | TRBD1 | TGTGCCAGCAGCCAGGACAGGGGAGTTGGAGATACGCAGTATTTT | CASSQDRGVGDTQYF
TRBJ1-1 | TRBV27 | many | NA | TGTGCCAGCAACGTGGGGGGACCGAACACTGAAGCTTTCTTT | CASNVGGPNTEAFF
TRBJ1-5 | TRBV28 | many | NA | TGTGCCAGCAGTCTTGGCGGAGCCGGAAATCAGCCCCAGAATTTT | CASSLGGAGNQPQNF
TRBJ2-4 | TRBV20-1 | NA | TRBD1 | TGCAGTGCTGACAGGGGGCAAGAAATTCAATACTTC | CSADRGQEIQYF
TRBJ2-1 | TRBV20-1 | many | TRBD2 | TGCAGTGCAAGTCCGCTAGCGGGAGGGTACAATGAGCAGTTCTTC | CSASPLAGGYNEQFF
TRBJ2-1 | TRBV20-1 | many | NA | TGCAGTGCGTCCCTGGTAGTGGGCAATGAGCAGTTCTTC | CSASLVVGNEQFF
TRBJ1-5 | TRBV7-8 | NA | NA | TGTGCCAGCAGCTTAGACGGGCTTAGCAATCAGCCCCAGCATTTT | CASSLDGLSNQPQHF
TRBJ2-7 | TRBV27 | medium-sized | NA | TGTGCCAGCAGTCCTTTGCAGATGGGTTTAACCTCCTACGAGCAGTACTTC | CASSPLQMGLTSYEQYF
TRBJ1-5 | TRBV18 | many | NA | TGTGCCAGCTCACCATCGGCAGGAAATCAGCCCCAGCATTTT | CASSPSAGNQPQHF
TRBJ2-3 | TRBV7-7 | many | NA | TGTGCTAGCAGCTTAGGGCAGGGCCAAGGCACAGATACGCAGTATTTT | CASSLGQGQGTDTQYF
TRBJ1-2 | TRBV5-1 | many | TRBD1 | TGCGCCAGCAGCTGGGGACAGGAAGGAAACTATGGCTACACCTTC | CASSWGQEGNYGYTF
TRBJ2-7 | TRBV11-2 | many | TRBD1 | TGTGCCAGCAGCTTAGCCACAGGGGACGGCGAGCAGTACTTC | CASSLATGDGEQYF
TRBJ1-1 | TRBV20-1 | many | NA | TGCAGTGCTAGAGACCCGGGTAGGGTTGAAGCTTTCTTT | CSARDPGRVEAFF
TRBJ2-6 | TRBV5-1 | many | NA | TGCGCCAGCAGCCTCAACGGGGTTGGGGCCAACGTCCTGACTTTC | CASSLNGVGANVLTF
TRBJ2-7 | TRBV12-3/TRBV12-4 | many | NA | TGTGCCAGCAGTTTGGCAGGTGGTACCTACGAGCAGTACTTC | CASSLAGGTYEQYF
TRBJ2-3 | TRBV5-6 | many | TRBD2 | TGTGCCAGCACCACCCGACTAGCGGACACAGATACGCAGTATTTT | CASTTRLADTDTQYF